The rows below give T cell receptor beta chains drawn from one sample of a study of T cells after yellow fever vaccination. TCRdb passed the 5' RACE reads through MiXCR, listing each CDR3 protein once. This table holds a few hundred thousand distinct CDR3 sequences, more than 9% found once. Sequencing used PBMCs, obtained on the day of the first yellow fever vaccination. All receptors derive from a man aged 18 to 29 who received the YFV17D yellow fever vaccine. Both conserved end residues are part of each CDR3. The D gene is left open where the match is weak. Expanded clones get a size class; other rows say once, few or many, or leave the size out.

.,TRBD2,TRBJ2-5,TRBV7-2,TGTGCCAGCAGCTTAGGAGCGGGGGGTGAATGGCCCCAGTACTTC,CASSLGAGGEWPQYF
few,.,TRBJ1-1,TRBV6-5,TGTGCCAGCAGTTACTCGGGGGGGAGAACTGAAGCTTTCTTT,CASSYSGGRTEAFF
few,TRBD1,TRBJ2-3,TRBV7-6,TGTGCCAGCAGCATCGGGACAGTCACAGATACGCAGTATTTT,CASSIGTVTDTQYF
.,.,TRBJ2-5,TRBV9,TGTGCCAGCAGCGCCAGACTCGACCGGGGGGAGACCCAGTACTTC,CASSARLDRGETQYF
.,TRBD1,TRBJ2-7,TRBV5-1,TGCGCCAGCAGCCTGGGCCCCGGACAGGCCTACGAGCAGTACTTC,CASSLGPGQAYEQYF
few,.,TRBJ1-5,TRBV12-3/TRBV12-4,TGTGCCAGCAGTTTACGGGGTGGCTTGAGTCCCCAGCATTTT,CASSLRGGLSPQHF
few,TRBD2,TRBJ2-1,TRBV20-1,TGCAGTGCTAGAGATCGAAGGGGAGGGGTTGAGCAGTTCTTC,CSARDRRGGVEQFF
many,TRBD2,TRBJ2-3,TRBV20-1,TGCAGTGCTAGGTTTCTAGCGGGGGGGCCCAGCACAGATACGCAGTATTTT,CSARFLAGGPSTDTQYF
.,.,TRBJ2-6,TRBV5-1,TGCGCCAGCAGCTTGGCAGGGAGCTCTGGGGCCAACGTCCTGACTTTC,CASSLAGSSGANVLTF
once,.,TRBJ1-4,TRBV5-1,TGCGCCAGCAGCTTGGGAGGGACCACAACTAATGAAAAACTGTTTTTT,CASSLGGTTTNEKLFF
few,.,TRBJ1-1,TRBV24-1,TGTGCCACCAGTGATCCAGGGAAGGCTGAAGCTTTCTTT,CATSDPGKAEAFF
few,.,TRBJ1-5,TRBV4-1,TGCGCCAGCAGCCGGAGATCCCTTGTTGGAGGTTGGGGTCAGCCCCAGCATTTT,CASSRRSLVGGWGQPQHF
.,.,TRBJ2-7,TRBV6-5,TGTGCCAGCAGTTATGGGGAGGGGGCATCTTACGAGCAGTACTTC,CASSYGEGASYEQYF
few,.,TRBJ2-1,TRBV5-4,TGTGCCAGCAGCTTGCTCGGACAAGTGGGGTTCTTC,CASSLLGQVGFF
.,TRBD1,TRBJ1-4,TRBV4-1,TGCGCCAGCAGCCAGGCACCCGGGACAGGGATCGAAAAACTGTTTTTT,CASSQAPGTGIEKLFF